Following are 10 T cell receptor beta chains from one sample sequenced in a study of monozygotic twins with inflammatory bowel disease. Following a re-call of the 5' RACE reads, TCRdb has one entry per CDR3 protein and lacks DNA. Its table lists approximately 150,000 distinct CDR3 sequences. The sample was blood. The receptors derive from a human donor with ulcerative colitis or Crohn's disease, or a healthy co-twin of an affected twin (not recorded which).

The CDR3 protein is CASSAARGEQYF. This rearrangement joins TRBV7-9 to TRBJ2-7; TCRdb lists TRBD2, though no DNA is available to test this call. The germline V gene has CDR1 SEHNR and CDR2 FQNEAQ (reference sequence). The CDR3 runs to 12 residues.

This CDR3 reads CSAREKRLAGLIYNEQFF. This chain uses TRBV20-1 with TRBJ2-1; the D call of TRBD2 rests on TCRdb alone, since no DNA is present to check it. The CDR3 contains 18 residues. Germline values: CDR1 DFQATT, CDR2 SNEGSKA (reference sequence).

The chain has TRBV7-2 and TRBJ2-1; TCRdb designates TRBD1, a call that cannot be tested without DNA. Germline assignment: CDR1 SGHTA and CDR2 FQGNSA. The CDR3 extends over 16 amino acids. CDR3 protein: CASSPHRGQGYNEQFF.

V and J are TRBV20-1 and TRBJ1-1; the TCRdb D gene call, TRBD1, has no DNA to confirm it. This CDR3 is 14 amino acids long. CDR1 is DFQATT and CDR2 is SNEGSKA in the germline V gene (reference sequence). This CDR3 is CSASGTGMSTEAFF.

The V call is TRBV6-6, the J call TRBJ1-1; the TCRdb D gene call, TRBD1, has no DNA to confirm it. Germline CDR1 is MNHNY and CDR2 is SVGAGI (reference sequence). The CDR3 has 13 amino acids. CDR3 residues: CASRQGLNTEAFF.

The chain couples TRBV4-2 to TRBJ1-2; the TRBD1 assignment by TCRdb is unverifiable without DNA. The CDR3 length is 15 residues. Germline V lookup: CDR1 LGHNA, CDR2 YNFKEQ. This chain's CDR3 is CASSQETGTLYGYTF.

V usage is TRBV5-1 and J usage is TRBJ2-7; TCRdb outputs TRBD2, but without DNA this stays unchecked. Germline values: CDR1 SGHRS, CDR2 YFSETQ. The CDR3 contains 15 residues. CDR3: CASSRGLAGTYEQYF.

The chain recombines TRBV7-2 with TRBJ1-2; TCRdb picks TRBD1, but there is no DNA to check that call. The germline CDR1 and CDR2 sequences are SGHTA and FQGNSA. CDR3 length equals 17 residues. The CDR3 loop reads CASSLAIQGAGNYGYTF.

The chain is built from TRBV7-2 and TRBJ2-3; TCRdb gives TRBD1 as the D gene, but with no DNA this cannot be confirmed. The CDR3 is 15 residues long. CDR1 is SGHTA and CDR2 is FQGNSA in the germline V gene. CDR3 protein: CASSLNPGQQDTQYF.

The V call is TRBV27, the J call TRBJ2-5; the TCRdb call, TRBD2, lacks DNA for checking. The CDR3 is made up of 15 amino acids. Germline CDR1 is MNHEY and CDR2 is SMNVEV (reference sequence). CDR3 residues: CASSLLEGVKETQYF.